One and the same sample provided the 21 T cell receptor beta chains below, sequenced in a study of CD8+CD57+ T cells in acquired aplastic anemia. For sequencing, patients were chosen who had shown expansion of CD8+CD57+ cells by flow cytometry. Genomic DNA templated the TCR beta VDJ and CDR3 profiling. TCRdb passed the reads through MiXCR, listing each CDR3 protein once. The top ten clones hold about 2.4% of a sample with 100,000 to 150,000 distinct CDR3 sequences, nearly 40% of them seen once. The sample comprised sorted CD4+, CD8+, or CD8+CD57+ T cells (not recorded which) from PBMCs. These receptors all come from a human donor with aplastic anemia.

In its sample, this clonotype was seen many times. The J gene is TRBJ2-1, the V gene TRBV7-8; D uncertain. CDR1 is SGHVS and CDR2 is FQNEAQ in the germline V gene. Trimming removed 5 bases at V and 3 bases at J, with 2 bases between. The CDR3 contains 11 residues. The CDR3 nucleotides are TGTGCCAGCAGCGGCTACAATGAGCAGTTCTTC. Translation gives CASSGYNEQFF.

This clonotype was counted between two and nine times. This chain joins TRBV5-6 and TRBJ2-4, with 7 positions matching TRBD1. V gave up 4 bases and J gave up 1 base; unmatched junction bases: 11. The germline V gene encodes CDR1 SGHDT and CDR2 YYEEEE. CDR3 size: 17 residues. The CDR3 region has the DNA TGTGCCAGCAGCAAAACAGGGGATGTAGCTGCCAAAAACATTCAGTACTTC. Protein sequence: CASSKTGDVAAKNIQYF.

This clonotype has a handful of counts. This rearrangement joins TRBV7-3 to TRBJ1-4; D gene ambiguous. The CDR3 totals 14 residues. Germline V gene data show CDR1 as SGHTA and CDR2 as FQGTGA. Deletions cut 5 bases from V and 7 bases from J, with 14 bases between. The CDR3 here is CASSQDRRSEKLFF. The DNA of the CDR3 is TGTGCCAGCAGCCAAGATAGGAGGAGTGAAAAACTGTTTTTT.

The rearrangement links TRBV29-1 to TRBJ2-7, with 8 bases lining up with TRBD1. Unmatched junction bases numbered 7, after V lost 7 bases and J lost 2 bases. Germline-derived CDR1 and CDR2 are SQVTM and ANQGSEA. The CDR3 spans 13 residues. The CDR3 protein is CSAQGAGTYEQYF. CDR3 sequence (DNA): TGCAGCGCGCAGGGGGCAGGCACCTACGAGCAGTACTTC.

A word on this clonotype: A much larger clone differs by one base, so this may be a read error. This CDR3 reads CAGSLTSKGGYTF. CDR3 in DNA: TGTGCCGGCAGTCTTACTTCTAAGGGTGGCTACACCTTC. The chain uses TRBV28 and TRBJ1-2, with D unclear. From germline, CDR1 is MDHEN and CDR2 SYDVKM. This CDR3 is 13 amino acids long.

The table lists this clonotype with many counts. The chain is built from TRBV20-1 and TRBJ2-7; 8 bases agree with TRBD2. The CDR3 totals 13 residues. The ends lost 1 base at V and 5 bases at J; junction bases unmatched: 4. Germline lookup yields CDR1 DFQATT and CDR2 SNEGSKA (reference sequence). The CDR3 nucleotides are TGCAGTGCTAGAGGGGGGCGGGGGGACGAGCAGTACTTC. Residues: CSARGGRGDEQYF.

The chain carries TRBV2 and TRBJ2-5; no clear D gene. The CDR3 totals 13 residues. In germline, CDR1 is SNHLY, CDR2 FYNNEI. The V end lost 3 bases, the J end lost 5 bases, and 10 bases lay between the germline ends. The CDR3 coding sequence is TGTGCCAGCAGTGATTCGGGTCGGGAGACCCAGTACTTC. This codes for CASSDSGRETQYF.

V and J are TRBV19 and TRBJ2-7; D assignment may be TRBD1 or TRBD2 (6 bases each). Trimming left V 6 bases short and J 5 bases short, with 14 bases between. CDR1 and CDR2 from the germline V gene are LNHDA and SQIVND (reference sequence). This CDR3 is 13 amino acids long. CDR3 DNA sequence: TGTGCCAGTAGCCGGACGGGGGCCGACGAGCAGTACGTC. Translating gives CASSRTGADEQYV.

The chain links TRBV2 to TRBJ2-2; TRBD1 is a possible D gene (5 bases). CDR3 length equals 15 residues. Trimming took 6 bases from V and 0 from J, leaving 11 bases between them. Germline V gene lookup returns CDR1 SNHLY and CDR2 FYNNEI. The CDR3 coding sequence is TGTGCCAGCAGCCTCAGGACATCGAACACCGGGGAGCTGTTTTTT. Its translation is CASSLRTSNTGELFF.

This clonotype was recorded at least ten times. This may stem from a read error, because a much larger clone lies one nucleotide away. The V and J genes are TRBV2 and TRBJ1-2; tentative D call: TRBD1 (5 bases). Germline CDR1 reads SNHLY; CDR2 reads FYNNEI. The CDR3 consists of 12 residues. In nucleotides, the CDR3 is TGTGCCGGCAGTGAAGCGGGGACTGGCTACACCTTC. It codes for CAGSEAGTGYTF.

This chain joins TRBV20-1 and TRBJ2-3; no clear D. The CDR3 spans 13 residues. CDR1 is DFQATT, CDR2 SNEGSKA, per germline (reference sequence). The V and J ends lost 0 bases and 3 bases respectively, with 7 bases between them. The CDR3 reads CSARDVVTDTQYF. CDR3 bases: TGCAGTGCTAGAGATGTGGTGACAGATACGCAGTATTTT.

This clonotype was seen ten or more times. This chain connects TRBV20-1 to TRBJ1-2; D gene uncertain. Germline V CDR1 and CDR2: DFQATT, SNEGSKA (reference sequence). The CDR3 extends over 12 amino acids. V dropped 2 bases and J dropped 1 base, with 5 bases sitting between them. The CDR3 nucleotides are TGCAGTGCTAGACCAATTAACTATGGCTACACCTTC. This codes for CSARPINYGYTF.

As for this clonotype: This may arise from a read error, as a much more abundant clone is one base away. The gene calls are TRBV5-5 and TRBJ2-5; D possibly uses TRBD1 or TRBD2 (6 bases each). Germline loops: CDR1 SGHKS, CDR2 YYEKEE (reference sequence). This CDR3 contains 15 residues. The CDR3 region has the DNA TGTACCAGCAGCTCGGGGGCGGGGCCCGGGGAGACCCAGTACTTC. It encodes CTSSSGAGPGETQYF.

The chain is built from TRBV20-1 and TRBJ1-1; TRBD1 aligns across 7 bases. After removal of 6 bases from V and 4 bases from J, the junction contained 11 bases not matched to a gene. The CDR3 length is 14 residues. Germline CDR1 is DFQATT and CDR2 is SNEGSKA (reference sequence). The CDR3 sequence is CSAKDRVLGTEAFF. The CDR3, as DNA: TGCAGTGCCAAAGACAGGGTATTGGGCACTGAAGCTTTCTTT.

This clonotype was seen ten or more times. CDR3 DNA: TGTGCCAGCAGCCCACAGGGGCACACTGAAGCTTTCTTT. Encoded protein: CASSPQGHTEAFF. The rearrangement uses TRBV6-2 or TRBV6-3 and TRBJ1-1; 7 nucleotides agree with TRBD1. The length of the CDR3 is 13 residues. Germline-derived CDR1 and CDR2 are MNHEY and SVGEGT. V gave up 6 bases and J gave up 3 bases; unmatched junction bases: 4.

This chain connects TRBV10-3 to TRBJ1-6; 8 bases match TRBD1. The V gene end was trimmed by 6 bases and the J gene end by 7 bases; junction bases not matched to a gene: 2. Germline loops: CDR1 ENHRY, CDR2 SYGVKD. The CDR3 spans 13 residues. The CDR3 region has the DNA TGTGCCATCAGGGACAGGGTGAATTCACCCCTCCACTTT. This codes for CAIRDRVNSPLHF.

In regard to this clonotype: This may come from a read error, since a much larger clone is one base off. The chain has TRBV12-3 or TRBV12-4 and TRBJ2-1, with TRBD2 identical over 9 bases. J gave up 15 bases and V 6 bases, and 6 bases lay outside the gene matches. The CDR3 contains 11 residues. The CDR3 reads CASSLAGSLFF. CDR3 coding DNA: TGTGCCAGCAGCCTAGCGGGGAGTCTGTTCTTC.

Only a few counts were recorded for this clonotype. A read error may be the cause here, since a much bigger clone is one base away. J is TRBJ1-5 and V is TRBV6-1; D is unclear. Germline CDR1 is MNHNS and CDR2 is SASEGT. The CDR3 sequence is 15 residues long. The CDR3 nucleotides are TGTGCCAGCAGCCCGTCGGGAGGTAACAATCAGCCCCGGCATTTT. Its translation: CASSPSGGNNQPRHF.

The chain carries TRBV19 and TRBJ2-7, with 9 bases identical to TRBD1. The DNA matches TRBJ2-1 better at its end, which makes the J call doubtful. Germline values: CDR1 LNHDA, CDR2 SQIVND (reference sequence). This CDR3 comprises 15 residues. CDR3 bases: TGTGCCAGTAGTACCACCGGGACAGGGAACAATGAGCAGTTCTTC. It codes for CASSTTGTGNNEQFF.

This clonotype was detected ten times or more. CDR3 coding DNA: TGTGCCAGCAGCCAAGAGCTTGGAGGAGCTTTCTTT. Translating it yields CASSQELGGAFF. V gene TRBV14 combines with J gene TRBJ1-1; D gene uncertain. Trimming shortened V by 0 bases and J by 10 bases, and 9 bases separated the two germline ends. This CDR3 is built from 12 residues. Per the germline V gene, CDR1 is SGHDN and CDR2 is FVKESK.

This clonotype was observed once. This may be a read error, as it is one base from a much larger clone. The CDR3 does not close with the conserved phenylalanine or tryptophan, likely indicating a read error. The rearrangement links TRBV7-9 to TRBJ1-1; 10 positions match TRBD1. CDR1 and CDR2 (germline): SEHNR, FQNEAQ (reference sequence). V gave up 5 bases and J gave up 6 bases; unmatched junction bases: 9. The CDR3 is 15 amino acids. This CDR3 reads CASSPTGTGVSEAFL. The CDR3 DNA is TGTGCCAGCAGCCCAACCGGGACAGGGGTATCTGAAGCTTTCTTG.